This TCR beta chain was profiled in a study of beta chain features in type 1 diabetes. Every single donor gave one heparinised blood draw, and these averaged around 120 mL. This clone was detected only a few times. What it binds is not known. As every portion of the isolated RNA was reverse transcribed, the sequencing read expressed TCRB transcripts. Measured with immunoSEQ multiplex PCR; TCRdb has only the in-frame clones, and not every one. Seen here are a few hundred thousand clones, about 20% observed once, and the top ten hold approximately 0.046%. The CDR3 has 15 amino acids. Trimming took off 5 bases at V and 6 bases at J, with 16 bases between the two ends. Per germline, CDR1 SGHTA and CDR2 FQGNSA. Notes on the study in general: High-TCR-expressing cells could be over-represented by cDNA sequencing.

This TCR was sampled from a woman aged 18-35 years in good health. Sample: naive CD4+ T cells from blood. The J gene is TRBJ2-2, the V gene TRBV7-2; D might be TRBD1 (6 bases). In DNA form, the CDR3 reads TGTGCCAGCAGCCTTCCCTTCGCAGGGGCCGGGGAGCTGTTTTTT. Encoded protein: CASSLPFAGAGELFF.